This TCR beta chain comes out of a study of CD8+ T cells in alopecia areata. Reverse transcribed after extraction, RNA yielded cDNA as the sequencing template. This table comes from immunoSEQ multiplex PCR, and its TCRdb copy is limited to in-frame clones, with some not included. The sample yields approximately 2,600 clones, less than 75% seen once. The germline V gene encodes CDR1 MDHEN and CDR2 SYDVKM. The CDR3 length is 14 residues. Study-wide results and limits: Normal scalp had lower clonality than lesional scalp, with alopecia totalis/universalis lesions showing this most strongly. Alphabeta T cells residing in normal skin are also sequenced in scalp samples. TCR sharing across patients was less clear than in mice, possibly HLA-related.

The table lists this clone with a count of one. The target antigen is unknown. At one boundary the junction diverges from the germline segment, which might be a read error. This clonotype was obtained from a human donor in good health. J is TRBJ2-5 and V is TRBV28, with TRBD1 identical over 7 bases. Input material: skin. Here the CDR3 reads CAGSRGQMRETQYF. The CDR3 DNA reads as TGTGCCGGCAGCCGGGGACAGATGAGGGAGACCCAGTACTTC.